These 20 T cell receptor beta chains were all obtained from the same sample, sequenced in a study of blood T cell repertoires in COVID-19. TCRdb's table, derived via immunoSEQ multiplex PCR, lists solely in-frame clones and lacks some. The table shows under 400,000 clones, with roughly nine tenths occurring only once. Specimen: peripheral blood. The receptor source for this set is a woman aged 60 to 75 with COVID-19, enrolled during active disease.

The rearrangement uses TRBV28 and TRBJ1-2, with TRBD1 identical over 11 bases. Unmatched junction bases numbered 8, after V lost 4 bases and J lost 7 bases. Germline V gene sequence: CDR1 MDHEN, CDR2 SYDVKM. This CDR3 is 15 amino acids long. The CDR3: CASSSLGQGAFGYTF. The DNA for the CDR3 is TGTGCCAGCAGTTCCTTAGGACAGGGGGCCTTTGGCTACACCTTC.

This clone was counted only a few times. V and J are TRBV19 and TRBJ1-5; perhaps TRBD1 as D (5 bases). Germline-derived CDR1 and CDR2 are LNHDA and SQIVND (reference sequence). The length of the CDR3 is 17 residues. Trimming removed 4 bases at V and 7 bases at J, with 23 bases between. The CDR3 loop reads CASSTQLTGHMRQPQHF. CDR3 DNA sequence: TGTGCCAGTAGTACCCAGCTTACTGGACATATGCGACAGCCCCAGCATTTT.

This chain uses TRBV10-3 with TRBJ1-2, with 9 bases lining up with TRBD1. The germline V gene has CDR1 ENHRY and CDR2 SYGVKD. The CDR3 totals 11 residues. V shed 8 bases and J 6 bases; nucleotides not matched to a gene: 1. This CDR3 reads CAIGQGNGYTF. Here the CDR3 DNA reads TGTGCCATCGGACAGGGGAATGGCTACACCTTC.

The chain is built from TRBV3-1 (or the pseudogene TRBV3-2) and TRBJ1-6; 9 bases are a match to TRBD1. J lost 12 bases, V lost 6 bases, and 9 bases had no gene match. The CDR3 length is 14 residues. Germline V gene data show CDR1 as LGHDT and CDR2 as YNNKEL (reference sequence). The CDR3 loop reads CASRSGTGFLPLHF. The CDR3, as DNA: TGTGCCAGCAGGTCCGGGACAGGGTTTCTACCCCTCCACTTT.

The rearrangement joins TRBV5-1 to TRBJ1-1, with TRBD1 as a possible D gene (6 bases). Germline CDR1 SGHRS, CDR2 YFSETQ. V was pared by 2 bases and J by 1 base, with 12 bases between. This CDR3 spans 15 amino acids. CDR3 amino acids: CASSFDGQRNTEAFF. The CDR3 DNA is TGCGCCAGCAGCTTCGACGGACAGAGGAACACTGAAGCTTTCTTT.

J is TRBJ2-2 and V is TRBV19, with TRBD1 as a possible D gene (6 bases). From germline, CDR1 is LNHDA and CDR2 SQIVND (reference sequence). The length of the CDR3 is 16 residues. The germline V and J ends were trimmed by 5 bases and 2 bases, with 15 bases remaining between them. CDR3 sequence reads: CASSHIQGSNTGELFF. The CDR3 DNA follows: TGTGCCAGTAGTCACATACAGGGTTCAAACACCGGGGAGCTGTTTTTT.

Written as DNA, the CDR3 is TGTGCCACCAGCCGGGAAACCGGAGCGCGGTATTTT. This gives the protein CATSRETGARYF. The chain couples TRBV15 to TRBJ2-3; D might be TRBD2 (5 bases). The CDR3 runs to 12 residues. Trimming removed 5 bases from V and 14 bases from J, with 17 bases in between. Germline CDR1 is LNHNV and CDR2 is YYDKDF (reference sequence).

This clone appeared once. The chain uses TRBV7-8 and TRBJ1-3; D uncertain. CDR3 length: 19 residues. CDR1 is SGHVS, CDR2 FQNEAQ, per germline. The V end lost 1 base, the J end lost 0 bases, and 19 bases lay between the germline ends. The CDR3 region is CASSLDGFGSASSGNTIYF. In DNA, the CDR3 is TGTGCCAGCAGCTTAGACGGGTTTGGCAGTGCGAGCTCTGGAAACACCATATATTTT.

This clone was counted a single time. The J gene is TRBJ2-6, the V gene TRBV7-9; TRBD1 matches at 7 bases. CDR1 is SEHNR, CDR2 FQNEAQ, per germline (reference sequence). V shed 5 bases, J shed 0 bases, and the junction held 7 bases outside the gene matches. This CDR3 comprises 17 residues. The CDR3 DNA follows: TGTGCCAGCAGCCCCCAGGGGGTACTCTCTGGGGCCAACGTCCTGACTTTC. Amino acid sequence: CASSPQGVLSGANVLTF.

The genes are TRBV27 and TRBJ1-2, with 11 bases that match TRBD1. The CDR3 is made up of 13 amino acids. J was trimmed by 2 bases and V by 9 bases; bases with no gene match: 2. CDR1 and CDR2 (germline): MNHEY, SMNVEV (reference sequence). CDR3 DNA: TGTGCCAGTTGGGACAGGGGGAACTATGGCTACACCTTC. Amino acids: CASWDRGNYGYTF.

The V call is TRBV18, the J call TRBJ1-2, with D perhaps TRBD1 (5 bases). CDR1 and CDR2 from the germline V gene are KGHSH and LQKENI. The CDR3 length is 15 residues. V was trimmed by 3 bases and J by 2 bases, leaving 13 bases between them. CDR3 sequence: CASSPHPPGNYGYTF. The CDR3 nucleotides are TGTGCCAGCTCACCGCATCCCCCAGGGAACTATGGCTACACCTTC. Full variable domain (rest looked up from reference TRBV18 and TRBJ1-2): NAGVMQNPRHLVRRRGQEARLRCSPMKGHSHVYWYRQLPEEGLKFMVYLQKENIIDESGMPKERFSAEFPKEGPSILRIQQVVRGDSAAYFCASSPHPPGNYGYTFGSGTRLTVV.

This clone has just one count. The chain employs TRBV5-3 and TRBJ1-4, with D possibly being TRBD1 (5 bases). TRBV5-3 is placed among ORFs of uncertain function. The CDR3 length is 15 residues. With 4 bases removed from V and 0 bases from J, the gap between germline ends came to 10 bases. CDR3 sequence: CARSRSGATNEKLFF. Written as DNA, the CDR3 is TGTGCCAGAAGCCGCTCGGGGGCAACTAATGAAAAACTGTTTTTT.

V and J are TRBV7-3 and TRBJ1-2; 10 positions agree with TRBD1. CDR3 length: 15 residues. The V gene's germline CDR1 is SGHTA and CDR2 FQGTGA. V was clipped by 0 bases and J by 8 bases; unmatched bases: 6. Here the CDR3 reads CASSLTGGQGKGYTF. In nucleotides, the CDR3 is TGTGCCAGCAGCTTAACTGGGGGACAGGGGAAAGGCTACACCTTC.

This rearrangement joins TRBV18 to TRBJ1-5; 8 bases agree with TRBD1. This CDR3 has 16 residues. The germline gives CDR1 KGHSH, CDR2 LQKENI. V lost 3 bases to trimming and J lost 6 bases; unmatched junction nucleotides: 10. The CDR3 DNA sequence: TGTGCCAGCTCACCCCGGGGACAGGCGCCCAGTCAGCCCCAGCATTTT. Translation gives CASSPRGQAPSQPQHF. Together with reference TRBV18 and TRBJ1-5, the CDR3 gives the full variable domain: NAGVMQNPRHLVRRRGQEARLRCSPMKGHSHVYWYRQLPEEGLKFMVYLQKENIIDESGMPKERFSAEFPKEGPSILRIQQVVRGDSAAYFCASSPRGQAPSQPQHFGDGTRLSIL.

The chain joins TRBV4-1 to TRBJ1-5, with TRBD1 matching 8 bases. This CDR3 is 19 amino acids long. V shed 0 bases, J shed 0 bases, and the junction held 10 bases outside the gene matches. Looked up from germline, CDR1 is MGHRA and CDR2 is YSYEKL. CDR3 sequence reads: CASSQERQGATHSNQPQHF. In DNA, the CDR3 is TGCGCCAGCAGCCAAGAAAGGCAGGGGGCAACCCATAGCAATCAGCCCCAGCATTTT.

The chain's CDR3 is CASSSGGLGHEQFF. The CDR3 bases are TGTGCCAGCAGCTCGGGGGGTCTGGGGCACGAGCAGTTCTTC. The chain joins TRBV11-3 to TRBJ2-1; the match to TRBD2 covers 7 bases. V lost 4 bases, J lost 10 bases, and 10 bases stayed unmatched. The CDR3 has 14 residues. CDR1 is SGHNT and CDR2 is YENEEA in the germline V gene.

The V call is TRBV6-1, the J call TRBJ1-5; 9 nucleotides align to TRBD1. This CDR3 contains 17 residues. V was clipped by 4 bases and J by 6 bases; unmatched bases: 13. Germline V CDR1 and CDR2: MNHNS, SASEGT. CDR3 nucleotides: TGTGCCAGCAGTGCTCAAAGCGTCGGGACAGGGTTTCAGCCCCAGCATTTT. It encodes CASSAQSVGTGFQPQHF.

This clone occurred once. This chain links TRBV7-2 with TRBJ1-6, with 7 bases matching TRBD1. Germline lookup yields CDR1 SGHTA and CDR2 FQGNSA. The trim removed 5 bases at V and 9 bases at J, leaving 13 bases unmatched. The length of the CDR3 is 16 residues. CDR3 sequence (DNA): TGTGCCAGCAGCCGCCCACAGGGGAAGGGAAGTTCACCCCTCCACTTT. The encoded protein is CASSRPQGKGSSPLHF.

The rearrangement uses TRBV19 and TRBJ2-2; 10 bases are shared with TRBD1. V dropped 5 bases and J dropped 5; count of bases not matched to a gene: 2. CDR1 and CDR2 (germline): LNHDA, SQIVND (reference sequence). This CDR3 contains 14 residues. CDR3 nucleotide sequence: TGTGCCAGTAGTGGGACAGGGGTTACCGGGGAGCTGTTTTTT. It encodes CASSGTGVTGELFF.

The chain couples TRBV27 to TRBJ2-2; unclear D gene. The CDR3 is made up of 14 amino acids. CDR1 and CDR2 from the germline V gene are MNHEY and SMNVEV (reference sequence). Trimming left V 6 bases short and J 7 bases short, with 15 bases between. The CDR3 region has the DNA TGTGCCAGCAGCCCTTGGAATAGAGGCGGGGAGCTGTTTTTT. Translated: CASSPWNRGGELFF.